This T cell receptor (beta chain) appears in the sequencing data of a study of naive and memory T cell subsets. Study conclusions and caveats: Naive repertoires, especially CD8, held a few larger clonotypes, possibly memory cells re-expressing CD45RA.

Both TRBC1 and TRBC2 were covered by a beta constant-region primer of two equimolar oligonucleotides. Ligated cDNA was amplified by four rounds of PCR with nested alpha and beta constant-region primers and SP2. MiXCR was run by TCRdb on the UMI-ligation and nested PCR reads, yielding one entry per CDR3 protein. The data hold roughly 100,000 distinct CDR3 sequences, with roughly 15% observed a single time. From germline, CDR1 is LGHDT and CDR2 YNNKEL (reference sequence). The CDR3 spans 14 residues. V was pared by 1 base and J by 9 bases, with 13 bases between. Four subsets defined by CD45RA and CD27 were sorted after CD3, CD4, CD8 and live/dead staining. Details on this clonotype: Its specificity is unknown.

V is TRBV3-1 and J is TRBJ2-1, with D possibly matching TRBD2 (6 bases). The sequenced material came from naive CD8+ T cells from blood. The receptor's source is a human donor in good health. The DNA for the CDR3 is TGTGCCAGCAGCCAAGGGACTAAAATCTCTGAGCAGTTCTTC. This encodes CASSQGTKISEQFF.